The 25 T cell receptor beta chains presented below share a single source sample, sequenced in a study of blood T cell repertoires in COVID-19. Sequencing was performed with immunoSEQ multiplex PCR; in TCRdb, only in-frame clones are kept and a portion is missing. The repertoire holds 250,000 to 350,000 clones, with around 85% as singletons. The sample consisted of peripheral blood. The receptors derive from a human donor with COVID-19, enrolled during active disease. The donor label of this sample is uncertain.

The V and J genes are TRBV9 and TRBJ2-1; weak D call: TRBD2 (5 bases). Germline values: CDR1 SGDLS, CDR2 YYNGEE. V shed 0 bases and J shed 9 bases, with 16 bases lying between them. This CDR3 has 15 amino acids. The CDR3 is CASSVAGISSIEQFF. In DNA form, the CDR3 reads TGTGCCAGCAGCGTAGCGGGAATCAGCTCTATTGAGCAGTTCTTC.

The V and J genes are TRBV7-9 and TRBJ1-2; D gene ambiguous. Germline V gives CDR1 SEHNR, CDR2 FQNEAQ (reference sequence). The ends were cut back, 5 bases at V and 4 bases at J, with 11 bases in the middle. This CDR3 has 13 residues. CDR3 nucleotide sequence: TGTGCCAGCAGCCCTATGGAGTTCTATGGCTACACCTTC. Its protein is CASSPMEFYGYTF.

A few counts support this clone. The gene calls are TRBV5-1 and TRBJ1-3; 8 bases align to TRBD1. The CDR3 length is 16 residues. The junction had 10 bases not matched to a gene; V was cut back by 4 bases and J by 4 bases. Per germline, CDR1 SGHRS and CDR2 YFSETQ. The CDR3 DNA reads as TGCGCCAGCAGCCCTCGGACAGGGAGGATGGGAAACACCATATATTTT. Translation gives CASSPRTGRMGNTIYF.

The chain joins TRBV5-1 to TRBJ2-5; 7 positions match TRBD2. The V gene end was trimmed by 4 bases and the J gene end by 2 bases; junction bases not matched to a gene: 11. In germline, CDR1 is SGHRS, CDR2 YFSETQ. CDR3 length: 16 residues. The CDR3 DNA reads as TGCGCCAGCAGCCAAGGATTGACTAGCCTACAAGAGACCCAGTACTTC. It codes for CASSQGLTSLQETQYF.

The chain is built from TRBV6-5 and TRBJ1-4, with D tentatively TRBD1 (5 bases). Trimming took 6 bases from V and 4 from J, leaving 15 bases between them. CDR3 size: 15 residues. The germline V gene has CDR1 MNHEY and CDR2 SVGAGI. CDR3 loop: CASSAETEINEKLFF. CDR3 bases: TGTGCCAGCAGCGCCGAGACAGAAATTAATGAAAAACTGTTTTTT.

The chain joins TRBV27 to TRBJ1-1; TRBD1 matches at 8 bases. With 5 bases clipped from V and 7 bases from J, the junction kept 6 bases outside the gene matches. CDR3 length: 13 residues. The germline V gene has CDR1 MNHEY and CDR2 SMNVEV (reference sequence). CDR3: CASSLRDRIEAFF. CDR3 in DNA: TGTGCCAGCAGTCTCCGGGACAGGATTGAAGCTTTCTTT.

Here the CDR3 reads CAWSLGQYEQYF. The CDR3 DNA sequence: TGTGCCTGGAGCCTCGGACAGTACGAGCAGTACTTC. J is TRBJ2-7 and V is TRBV30, with D perhaps matching TRBD1 (6 bases). V gave up 3 bases and J gave up 4 bases, with 10 bases separating them. This CDR3 has 12 amino acids. In germline, CDR1 is GTSNPN, CDR2 SVGIG (reference sequence).

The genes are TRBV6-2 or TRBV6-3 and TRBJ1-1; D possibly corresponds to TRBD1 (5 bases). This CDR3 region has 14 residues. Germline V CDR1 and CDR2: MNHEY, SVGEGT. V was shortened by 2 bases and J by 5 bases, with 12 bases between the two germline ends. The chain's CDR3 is CASSYVAGQTEAFF. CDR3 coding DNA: TGTGCCAGCAGTTACGTGGCAGGACAAACTGAAGCTTTCTTT.

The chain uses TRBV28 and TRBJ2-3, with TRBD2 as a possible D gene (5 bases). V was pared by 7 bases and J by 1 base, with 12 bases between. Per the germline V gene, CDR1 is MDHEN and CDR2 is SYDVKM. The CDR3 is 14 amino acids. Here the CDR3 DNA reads TGTGCCAGCACCCCGAGGGCCGGCACAGATACGCAGTATTTT. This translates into CASTPRAGTDTQYF.

CDR3 sequence (DNA): TGTGCCAGCGACCGTAGCGGGAGTGAGCAGTTCTTC. As protein: CASDRSGSEQFF. The V gene is TRBV28, the J gene TRBJ2-1; 9 bases map to TRBD2. CDR1 MDHEN and CDR2 SYDVKM come from the germline V gene. The V and J ends lost 8 bases and 9 bases, in that order; junction bases with no gene match: 5. This CDR3 is 12 amino acids long.

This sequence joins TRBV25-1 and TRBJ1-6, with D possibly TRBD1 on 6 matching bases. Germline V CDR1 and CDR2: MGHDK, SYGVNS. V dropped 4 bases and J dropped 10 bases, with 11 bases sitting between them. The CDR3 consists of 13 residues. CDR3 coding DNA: TGTGCCAGCAGTGCCAGGGGAGAATCACCCCTCCACTTT. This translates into CASSARGESPLHF.

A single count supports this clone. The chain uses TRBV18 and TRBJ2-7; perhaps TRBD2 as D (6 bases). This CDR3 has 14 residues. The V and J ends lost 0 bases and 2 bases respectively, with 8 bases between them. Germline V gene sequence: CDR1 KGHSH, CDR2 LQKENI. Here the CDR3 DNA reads TGTGCCAGCTCACCACCGGGGGGTACCTACGAGCAGTACTTC. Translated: CASSPPGGTYEQYF.

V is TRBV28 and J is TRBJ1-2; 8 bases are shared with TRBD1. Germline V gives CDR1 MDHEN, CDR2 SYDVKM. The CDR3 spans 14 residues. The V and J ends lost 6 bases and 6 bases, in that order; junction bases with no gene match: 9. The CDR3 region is CASSRTDRVDGYTF. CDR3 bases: TGTGCCAGCAGCCGAACGGACAGGGTGGATGGCTACACCTTC.

Here the CDR3 reads CASSLREGPYEQFF. CDR3 DNA: TGTGCCAGTAGTCTCAGGGAGGGCCCTTATGAGCAGTTCTTC. This chain links TRBV19 with TRBJ2-1; 7 bases are a match to TRBD2. CDR1 LNHDA and CDR2 SQIVND come from the germline V gene (reference sequence). This CDR3 has 14 amino acids. The junction had 9 bases not matched to a gene; V was cut back by 5 bases and J by 8 bases. The entire variable domain, with the rest obtained from reference TRBV19 and TRBJ2-1, is as follows: DGGITQSPKYLFRKEGQNVTLSCEQNLNHDAMYWYRQDPGQGLRLIYYSQIVNDFQKGDIAEGYSVSREKKESFPLTVTSAQKNPTAFYLCASSLREGPYEQFFGPGTRLTVL.

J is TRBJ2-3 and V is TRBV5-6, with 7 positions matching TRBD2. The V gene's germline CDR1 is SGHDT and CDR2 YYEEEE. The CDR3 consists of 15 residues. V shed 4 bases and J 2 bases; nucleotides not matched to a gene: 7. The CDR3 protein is CASSTGGGPTDTQYF. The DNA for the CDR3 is TGTGCCAGCAGCACGGGCGGGGGTCCCACAGATACGCAGTATTTT.

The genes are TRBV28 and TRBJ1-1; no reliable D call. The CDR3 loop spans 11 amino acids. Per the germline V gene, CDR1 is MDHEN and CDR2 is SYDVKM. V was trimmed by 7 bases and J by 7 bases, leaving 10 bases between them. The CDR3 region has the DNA TGTGCCAGCACGGGGAAGATTGAAGCTTTCTTT. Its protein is CASTGKIEAFF.

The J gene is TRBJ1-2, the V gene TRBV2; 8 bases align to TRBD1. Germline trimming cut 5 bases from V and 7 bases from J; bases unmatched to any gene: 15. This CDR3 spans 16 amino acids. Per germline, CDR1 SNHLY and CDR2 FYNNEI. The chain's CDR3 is CASSPTGVPAIGGYTF. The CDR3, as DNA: TGTGCCAGCAGTCCGACAGGGGTTCCGGCAATTGGTGGCTACACCTTC. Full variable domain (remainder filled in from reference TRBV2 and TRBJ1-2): EPEVTQTPSHQVTQMGQEVILRCVPISNHLYFYWYRQILGQKVEFLVSFYNNEISEKSEIFDDQFSVERPDGSNFTLKIRSTKLEDSAMYFCASSPTGVPAIGGYTFGSGTRLTVV.

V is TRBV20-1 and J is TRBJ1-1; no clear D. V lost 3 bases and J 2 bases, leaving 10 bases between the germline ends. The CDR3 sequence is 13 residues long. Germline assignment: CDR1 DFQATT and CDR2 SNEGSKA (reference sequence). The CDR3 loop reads CSASRVLNTEAFF. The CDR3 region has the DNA TGCAGTGCTAGTCGCGTTCTCAACACTGAAGCTTTCTTT.

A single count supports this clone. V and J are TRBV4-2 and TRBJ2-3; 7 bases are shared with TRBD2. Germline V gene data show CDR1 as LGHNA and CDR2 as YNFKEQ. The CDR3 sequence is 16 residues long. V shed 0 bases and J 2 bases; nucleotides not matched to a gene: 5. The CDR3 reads CASSQESSGNTDTQYF. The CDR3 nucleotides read TGTGCCAGCAGCCAAGAATCTAGCGGAAACACAGATACGCAGTATTTT.

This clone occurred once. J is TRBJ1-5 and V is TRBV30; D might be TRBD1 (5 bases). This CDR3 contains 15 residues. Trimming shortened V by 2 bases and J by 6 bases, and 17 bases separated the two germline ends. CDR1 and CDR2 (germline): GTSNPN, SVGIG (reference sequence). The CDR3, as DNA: TGTGCCTGGAGTTCAGGGCGGGAGGTTTTTCAGCCCCAGCATTTT. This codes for CAWSSGREVFQPQHF.

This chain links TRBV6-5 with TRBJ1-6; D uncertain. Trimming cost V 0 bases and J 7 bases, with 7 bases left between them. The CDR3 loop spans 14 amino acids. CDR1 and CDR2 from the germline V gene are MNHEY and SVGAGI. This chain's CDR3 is CASSYSNLNSPLHF. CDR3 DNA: TGTGCCAGCAGTTACTCGAACCTAAATTCACCCCTCCACTTT.

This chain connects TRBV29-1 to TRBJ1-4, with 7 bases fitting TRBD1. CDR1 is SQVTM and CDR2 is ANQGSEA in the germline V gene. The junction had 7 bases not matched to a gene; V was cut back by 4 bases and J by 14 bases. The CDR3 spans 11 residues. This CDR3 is CSVGARGFLFF. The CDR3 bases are TGCAGCGTTGGGGCCAGGGGGTTTCTGTTTTTT.

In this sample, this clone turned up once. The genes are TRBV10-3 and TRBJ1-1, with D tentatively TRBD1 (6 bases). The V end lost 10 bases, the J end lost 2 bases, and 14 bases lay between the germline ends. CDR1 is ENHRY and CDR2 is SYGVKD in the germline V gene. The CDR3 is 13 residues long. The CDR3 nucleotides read TGTGCCACCAAACCGACAGGAAACACTGAAGCTTTCTTT. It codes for CATKPTGNTEAFF.

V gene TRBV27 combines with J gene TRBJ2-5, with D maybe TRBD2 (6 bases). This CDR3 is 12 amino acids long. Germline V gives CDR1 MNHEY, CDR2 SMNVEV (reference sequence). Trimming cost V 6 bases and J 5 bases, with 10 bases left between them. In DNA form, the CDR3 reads TGTGCCAGCAGCCCCCGGGGGGAGACCCAGTACTTC. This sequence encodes CASSPRGETQYF.

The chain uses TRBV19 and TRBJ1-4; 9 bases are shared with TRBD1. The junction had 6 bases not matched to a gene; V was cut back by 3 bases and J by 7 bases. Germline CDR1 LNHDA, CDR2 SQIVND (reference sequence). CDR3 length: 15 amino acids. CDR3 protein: CASSIPPTGGEKLFF. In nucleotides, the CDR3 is TGTGCCAGTAGTATCCCCCCGACAGGGGGTGAAAAACTGTTTTTT.